Sequencing of this TCR beta chain was carried out in a study of shared clonotypes between healthy human individuals. Study-wide context: A few men and a couple of women, aged 18 to 49, were donors. Findings and caveats of the study: The study generally estimated greater richness for naive than memory subsets. Among non-shared clonotypes, generation probabilities were lower than among those shared by all four donors.

A remark on this clone: Its target is unknown.

Produced via immunoSEQ multiplex PCR; TCRdb's table is partial and in-frame only. The sample carries under 1 million clones, about 96% recorded once. CD45RO-negative CD8 cells positively selected for CCR7 made up the naive population, which excluded terminally differentiated effector memory CD45RA+ cells. J was trimmed by 0 bases and V by 7 bases; bases with no gene match: 4. The CDR3 length is 16 residues. Germline V gene sequence: CDR1 ENHRY, CDR2 SYGVKD. Material for sequencing was naive CD8+ T cells sorted from blood. The sequence derives from a man aged 25 to 40 in good health. The V and J genes are TRBV10-3 and TRBJ2-1, with TRBD2 matching 12 bases. CDR3 loop: CAINLAGGSSYNEQFF. The CDR3 nucleotides are TGTGCCATCAATCTAGCGGGGGGGAGCTCCTACAATGAGCAGTTCTTC.